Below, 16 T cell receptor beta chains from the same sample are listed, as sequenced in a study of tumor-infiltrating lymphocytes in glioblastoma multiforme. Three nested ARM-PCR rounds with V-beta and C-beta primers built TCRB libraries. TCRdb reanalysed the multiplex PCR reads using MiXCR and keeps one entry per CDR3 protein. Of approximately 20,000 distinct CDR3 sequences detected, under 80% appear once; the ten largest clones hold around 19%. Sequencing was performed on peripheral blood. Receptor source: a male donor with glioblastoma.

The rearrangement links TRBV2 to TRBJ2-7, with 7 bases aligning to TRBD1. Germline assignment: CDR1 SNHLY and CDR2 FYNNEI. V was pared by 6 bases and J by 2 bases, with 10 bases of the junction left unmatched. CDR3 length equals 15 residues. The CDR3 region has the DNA TGTGCCAGCAGGGCAGACAGGGTAGGGACCTACGAGCAGTACTTC. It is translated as CASRADRVGTYEQYF.

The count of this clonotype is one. CDR3 coding DNA: TGTGCCAGCAGCTTAGATCACGGACATGACTACGAGCAGTACTTC. This translates into CASSLDHGHDYEQYF. The V gene is TRBV11-2, the J gene TRBJ2-7; TRBD1 is a possible D gene (5 bases). This CDR3 is built from 15 residues. Looked up from germline, CDR1 is SGHAT and CDR2 is FQNNGV. Trimming shortened V by 0 bases and J by 3 bases, and 12 bases separated the two germline ends.

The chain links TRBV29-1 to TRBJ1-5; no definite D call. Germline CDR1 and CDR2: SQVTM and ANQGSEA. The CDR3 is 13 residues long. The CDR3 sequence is CGVEVDRDQPQHF. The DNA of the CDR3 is TGCGGTGTTGAGGTGGACCGGGATCAGCCCCAGCATTTT.

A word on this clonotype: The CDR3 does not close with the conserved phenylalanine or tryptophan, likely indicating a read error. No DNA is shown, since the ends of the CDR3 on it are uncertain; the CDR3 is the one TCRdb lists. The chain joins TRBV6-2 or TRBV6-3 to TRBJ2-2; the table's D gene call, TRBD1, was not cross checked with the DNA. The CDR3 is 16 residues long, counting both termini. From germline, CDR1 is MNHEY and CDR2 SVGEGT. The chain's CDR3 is CASRNPGQGLPGEQFL.

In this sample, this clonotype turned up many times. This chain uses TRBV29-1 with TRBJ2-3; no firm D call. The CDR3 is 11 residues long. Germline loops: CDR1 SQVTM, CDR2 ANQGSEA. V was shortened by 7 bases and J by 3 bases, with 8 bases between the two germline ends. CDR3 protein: CSAPLTDTQYF. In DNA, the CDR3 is TGCAGCGCGCCCTTGACAGATACGCAGTATTTT.

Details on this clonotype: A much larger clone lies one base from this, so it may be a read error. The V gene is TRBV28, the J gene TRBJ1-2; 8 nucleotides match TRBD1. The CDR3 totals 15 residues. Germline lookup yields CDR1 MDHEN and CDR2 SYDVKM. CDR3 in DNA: TGTACCAGCAGTTTAGGGGGCGCGACAGGGGTCGGCTACACCTTC. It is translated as CTSSLGGATGVGYTF.

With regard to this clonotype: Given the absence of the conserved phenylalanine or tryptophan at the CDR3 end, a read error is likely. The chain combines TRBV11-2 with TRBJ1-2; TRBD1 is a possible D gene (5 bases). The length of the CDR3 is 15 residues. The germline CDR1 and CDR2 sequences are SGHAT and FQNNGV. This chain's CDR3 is CATSLNAGPPAGYTL. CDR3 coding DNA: TGTGCCACCAGCTTAAATGCGGGGCCGCCGGCAGGCTACACCCTC.

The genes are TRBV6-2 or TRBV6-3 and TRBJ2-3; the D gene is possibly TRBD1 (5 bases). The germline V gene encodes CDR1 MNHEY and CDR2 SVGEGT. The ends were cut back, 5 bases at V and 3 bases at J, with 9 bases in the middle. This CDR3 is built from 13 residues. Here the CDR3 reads CASSPAGTDTQYF. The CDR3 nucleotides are TGTGCCAGCAGTCCCGCAGGGACAGATACGCAGTATTTT.

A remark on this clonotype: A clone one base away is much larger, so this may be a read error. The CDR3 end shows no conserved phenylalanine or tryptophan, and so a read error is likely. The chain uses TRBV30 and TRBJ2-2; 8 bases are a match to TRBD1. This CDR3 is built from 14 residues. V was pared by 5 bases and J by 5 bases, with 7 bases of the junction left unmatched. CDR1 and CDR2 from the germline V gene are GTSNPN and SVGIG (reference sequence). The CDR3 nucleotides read TGTGCCTGGTCGAGACAGGGGAGTACCGGGGAGCTGTTTTCT. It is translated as CAWSRQGSTGELFS.

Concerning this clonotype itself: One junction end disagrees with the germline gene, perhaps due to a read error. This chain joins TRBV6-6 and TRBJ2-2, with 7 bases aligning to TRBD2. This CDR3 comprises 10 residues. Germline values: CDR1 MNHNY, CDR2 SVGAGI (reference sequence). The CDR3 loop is CASYSGKLLF. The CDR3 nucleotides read TGTGCCAGCTACAGCGGGAAGCTGTTGTTT.

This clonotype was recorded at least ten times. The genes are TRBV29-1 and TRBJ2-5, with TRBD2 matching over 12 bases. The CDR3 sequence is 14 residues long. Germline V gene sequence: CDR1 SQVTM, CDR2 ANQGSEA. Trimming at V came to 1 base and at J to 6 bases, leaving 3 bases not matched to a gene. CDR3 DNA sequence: TGCAGCGTTGAAGTAACTAGCGGGAGGCAGACCCAGTACTTC. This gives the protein CSVEVTSGRQTQYF.

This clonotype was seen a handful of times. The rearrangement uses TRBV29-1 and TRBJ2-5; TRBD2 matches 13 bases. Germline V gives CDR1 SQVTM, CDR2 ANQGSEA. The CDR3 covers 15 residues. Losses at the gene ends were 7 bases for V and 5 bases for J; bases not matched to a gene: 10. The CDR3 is CSAGLAGDLWETQYF. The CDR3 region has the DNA TGCAGCGCTGGACTAGCGGGAGATCTCTGGGAGACCCAGTACTTC.

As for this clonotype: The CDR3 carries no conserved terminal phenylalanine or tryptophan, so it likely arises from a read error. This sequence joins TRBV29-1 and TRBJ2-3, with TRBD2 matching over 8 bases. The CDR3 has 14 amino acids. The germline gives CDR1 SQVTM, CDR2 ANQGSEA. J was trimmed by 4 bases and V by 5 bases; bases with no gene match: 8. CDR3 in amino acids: CSVKKGLGSDTQYS. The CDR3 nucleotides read TGCAGCGTTAAAAAGGGACTAGGGTCAGATACGCAGTATTCT.

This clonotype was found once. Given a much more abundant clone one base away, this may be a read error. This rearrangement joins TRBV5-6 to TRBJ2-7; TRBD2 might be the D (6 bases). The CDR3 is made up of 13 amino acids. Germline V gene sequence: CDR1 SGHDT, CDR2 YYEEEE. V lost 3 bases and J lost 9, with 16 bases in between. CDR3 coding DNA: TGTGCCAGCAGCTGGGCCACGTTTAGCGGGCAGTACTTC. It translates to CASSWATFSGQYF. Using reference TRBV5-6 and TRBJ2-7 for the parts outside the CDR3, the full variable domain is DAGVTQSPTHLIKTRGQQVTLRCSPKSGHDTVSWYQQALGQGPQFIFQYYEEEERQRGNFPDRFSGHQFPNYSSELNVNALLLGDSALYLCASSWATFSGQYFGPGTRLTVT.

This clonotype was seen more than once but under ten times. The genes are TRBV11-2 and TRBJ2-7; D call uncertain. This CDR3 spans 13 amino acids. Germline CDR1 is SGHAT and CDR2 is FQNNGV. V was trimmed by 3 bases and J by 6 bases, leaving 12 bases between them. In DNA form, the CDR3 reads TGTGCCAGCAGCTTGTCTATTAGTGCCGAGCAGTACTTC. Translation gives CASSLSISAEQYF. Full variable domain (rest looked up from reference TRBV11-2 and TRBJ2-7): EAGVAQSPRYKIIEKRQSVAFWCNPISGHATLYWYQQILGQGPKLLIQFQNNGVVDDSQLPKDRFSAERLKGVDSTLKIQPAKLEDSAVYLCASSLSISAEQYFGPGTRLTVT.

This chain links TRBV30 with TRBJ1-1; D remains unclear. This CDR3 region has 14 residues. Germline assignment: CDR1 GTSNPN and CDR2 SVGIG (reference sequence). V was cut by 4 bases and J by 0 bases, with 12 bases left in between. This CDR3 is CAWTRHLMNTEAFF. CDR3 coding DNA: TGTGCCTGGACCCGACATCTGATGAACACTGAAGCTTTCTTT.